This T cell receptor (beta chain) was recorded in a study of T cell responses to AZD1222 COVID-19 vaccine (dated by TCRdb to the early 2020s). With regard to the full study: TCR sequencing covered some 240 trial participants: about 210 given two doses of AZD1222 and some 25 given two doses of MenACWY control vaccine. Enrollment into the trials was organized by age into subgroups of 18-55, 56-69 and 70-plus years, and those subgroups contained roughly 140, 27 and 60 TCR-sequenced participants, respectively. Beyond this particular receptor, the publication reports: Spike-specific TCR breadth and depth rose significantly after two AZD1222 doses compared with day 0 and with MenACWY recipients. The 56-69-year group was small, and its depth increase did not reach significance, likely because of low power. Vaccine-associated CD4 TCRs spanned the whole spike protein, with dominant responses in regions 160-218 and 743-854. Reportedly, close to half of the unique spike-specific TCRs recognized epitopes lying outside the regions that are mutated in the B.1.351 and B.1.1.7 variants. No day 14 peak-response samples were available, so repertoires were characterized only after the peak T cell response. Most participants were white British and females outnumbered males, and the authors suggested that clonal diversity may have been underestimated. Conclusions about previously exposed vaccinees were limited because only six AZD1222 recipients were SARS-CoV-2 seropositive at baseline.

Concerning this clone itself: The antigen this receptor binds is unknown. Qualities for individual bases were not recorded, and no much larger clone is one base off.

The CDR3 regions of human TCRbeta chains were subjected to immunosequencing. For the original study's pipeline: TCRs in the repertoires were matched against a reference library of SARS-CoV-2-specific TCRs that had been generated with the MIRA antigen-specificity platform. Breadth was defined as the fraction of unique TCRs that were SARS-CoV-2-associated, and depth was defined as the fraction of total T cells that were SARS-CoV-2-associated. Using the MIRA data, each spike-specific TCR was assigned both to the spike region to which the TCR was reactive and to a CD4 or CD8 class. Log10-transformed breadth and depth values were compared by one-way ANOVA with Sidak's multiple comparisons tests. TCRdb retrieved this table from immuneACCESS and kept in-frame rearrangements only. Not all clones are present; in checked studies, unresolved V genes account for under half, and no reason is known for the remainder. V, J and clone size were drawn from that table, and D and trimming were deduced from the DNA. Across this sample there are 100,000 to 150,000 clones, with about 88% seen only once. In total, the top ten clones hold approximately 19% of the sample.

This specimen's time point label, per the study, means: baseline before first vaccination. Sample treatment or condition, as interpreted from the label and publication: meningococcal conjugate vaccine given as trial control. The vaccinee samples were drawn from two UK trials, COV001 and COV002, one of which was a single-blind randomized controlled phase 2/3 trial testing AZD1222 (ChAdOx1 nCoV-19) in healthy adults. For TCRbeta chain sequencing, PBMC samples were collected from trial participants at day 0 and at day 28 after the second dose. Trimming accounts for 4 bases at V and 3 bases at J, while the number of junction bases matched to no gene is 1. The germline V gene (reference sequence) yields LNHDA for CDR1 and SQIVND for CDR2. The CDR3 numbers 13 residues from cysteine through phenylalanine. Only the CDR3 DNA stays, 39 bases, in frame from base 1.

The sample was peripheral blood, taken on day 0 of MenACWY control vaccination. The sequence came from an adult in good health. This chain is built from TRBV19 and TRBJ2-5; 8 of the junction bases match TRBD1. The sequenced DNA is TGTGCCAGTAGTAACAGGGGGGAAGAGACCCAGTACTTC. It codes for CASSNRGEETQYF.